This T cell receptor beta chain came from a study of shared clonotypes between healthy human individuals. This CDR3 spans 14 amino acids. The ends lost 2 bases at V and 6 bases at J; junction bases unmatched: 6. Germline lookup yields CDR1 SGHKS and CDR2 YYEKEE (reference sequence). Remarks on this clone: Antigen: not known.

The study's findings and limits: Only blood was sampled; tissue repertoires likely differ. Among a few donors, roughly 5.5% of naive CD4 clonotypes were found in common. Non-shared clonotypes displayed generation probabilities falling below those of clonotypes present in all four donors.

Every immunoSEQ plate was one replicate of a subset's evenly spread DNA. Generated by immunoSEQ multiplex PCR, the TCRdb table keeps only in-frame clones and is missing some. The sample records around 88,000 clones, 60% to 75% being singletons. This chain connects TRBV5-5 to TRBJ2-7, with 9 positions matching TRBD2. Sequenced input: memory CD8+ T cells sorted from blood. Specified subset: CD45RO+ cells pooled with CCR7-negative TemRA cells. The source of this sequence is a man under 40 in good health. For the CDR3, the DNA is TGTGCCAGCAGCTTAGACCTAGCGGGATTCGAGCAGTACTTC. It specifies CASSLDLAGFEQYF.